This T cell receptor beta chain was captured in a study of shared clonotypes between healthy human individuals. CDR1 and CDR2 from the germline V gene are MGHRA and YSYEKL. CDR3 length: 21 amino acids. V was pared by 1 base and J by 0 bases, with 17 bases of the junction left unmatched. Each subset's genomic DNA was shared equally among a number of immunoSEQ plates. Sequencing was performed with immunoSEQ multiplex PCR; in TCRdb, only in-frame clones are kept and a portion is missing. The profile shows around 500,000 clones, about 79% of them singletons. Only Caucasian adults living in Nashville, Tennessee made up the donor group. Tens of millions of PBMCs supplied genomic DNA for unsorted samples.

The chain has TRBV4-1 and TRBJ2-4; TRBD2 agrees at 8 bases. The sample consisted of PBMCs. This receptor was taken from a woman in her thirties or forties in good health. Some clones in this sample may be carry-over from other donors' samples. Written as DNA, the CDR3 is TGCGCCAGCAGCCAAGTTAGCGGGGCCCCGTTTTTACCCGTAGCCAAAAACATTCAGTACTTC. Residues: CASSQVSGAPFLPVAKNIQYF.